What follows are 15 T cell receptor beta chains derived from one specimen sequenced in a study of CD8 T cells in ankylosing spondylitis. TCRdb reprocessed the 5' RACE reads with MiXCR, giving one entry per CDR3 protein. The sample shows 300,000 to 400,000 distinct CDR3 sequences, around 15% of them seen only once. The source material was blood, either unsorted or a sorted T cell fraction (not recorded which). The receptors shown here come from a male donor with ankylosing spondylitis or in good health (not recorded which).

This clonotype was picked up many times. The rearrangement joins TRBV5-1 to TRBJ2-2, with D maybe TRBD1 (6 bases). The ends were cut back, 4 bases at V and 6 bases at J, with 19 bases in the middle. Germline CDR1 SGHRS, CDR2 YFSETQ. The CDR3 spans 16 residues. DNA for the CDR3: TGCGCCAGCAGCCTCGCGTACACTACAGGGTCCGGGGAGCTGTTTTTT. This codes for CASSLAYTTGSGELFF.

The chain links TRBV29-1 to TRBJ2-3; 10 positions match TRBD2. Germline V gene lookup returns CDR1 SQVTM and CDR2 ANQGSEA. V was pared by 5 bases and J by 0 bases, with 5 bases of the junction left unmatched. This CDR3 is 15 amino acids long. The CDR3 bases are TGCAGCGTTACACGGACTAGCGGTAGCACAGATACGCAGTATTTT. It is translated as CSVTRTSGSTDTQYF.

Only a few counts were recorded for this clonotype. The CDR3 nucleotides read TGTGCCTCCAACTCCCAGGGGGCAGCTAACTATGGCTACACCTTC. Translation: CASNSQGAANYGYTF. The chain couples TRBV19 to TRBJ1-2; 8 bases match TRBD1. The CDR3 runs to 15 residues. V was pared by 11 bases and J by 0 bases, with 11 bases of the junction left unmatched. Germline CDR1 LNHDA, CDR2 SQIVND (reference sequence).

The rearrangement links TRBV5-1 to TRBJ2-1; 7 nucleotides match TRBD2. The CDR3 is made up of 14 amino acids. Germline CDR1 and CDR2: SGHRS and YFSETQ. J lost 10 bases, V lost 2 bases, and 9 bases had no gene match. For the CDR3, the DNA is TGCGCCAGCAGCTTCGGGGGGTTGGAGGGCGAGCAGTTCTTC. This gives the protein CASSFGGLEGEQFF.

This clonotype appeared a few times. V gene TRBV20-1 combines with J gene TRBJ2-6; D ambiguous. V gave up 6 bases and J gave up 4 bases, with 10 bases separating them. CDR3 length: 13 amino acids. Germline lookup yields CDR1 DFQATT and CDR2 SNEGSKA (reference sequence). CDR3 nucleotide sequence: TGCAGTGCCGAGAGTTGGGGGGCCAACGTCCTGACTTTC. It specifies CSAESWGANVLTF.

The genes are TRBV11-2 and TRBJ2-3; D might be TRBD2 (6 bases). The CDR3 consists of 14 residues. Trimming removed 1 base at V and 4 bases at J, with 9 bases between. Per germline, CDR1 SGHAT and CDR2 FQNNGV. The CDR3 region has the DNA TGTGCCAGCAGCTTAGCGGGGGTCGCAGATACGCAGTATTTT. It translates to CASSLAGVADTQYF.

Many counts were recorded for this clonotype. CDR3 nucleotides: TGCAGCGTTGATAAGGAGGGCCAGCTGGGGACCCAGTACTTC. This encodes CSVDKEGQLGTQYF. This chain joins TRBV29-1 and TRBJ2-5; the D gene is possibly TRBD2 (6 bases). The germline V gene encodes CDR1 SQVTM and CDR2 ANQGSEA. The CDR3 runs 14 residues. V was pared by 3 bases and J by 7 bases, with 18 bases between.

This clonotype was detected a few times. The chain joins TRBV21-1 to TRBJ2-1. TRBV21-1 is annotated as a pseudogene. The CDR3 runs to 14 residues. The CDR3 DNA is TGTGCCAGCAGTGGATACCCCTCCTACAATGAGCAGTTCTTC. Its translation is CASSGYPSYNEQFF.

This sequence joins TRBV12-3 or TRBV12-4 and TRBJ2-7, with TRBD2 matching 7 bases. This CDR3 is built from 13 residues. After removal of 3 bases from V and 3 bases from J, the junction contained 2 bases not matched to a gene. CDR3 DNA sequence: TGTGCCAGCAGTTTTCGGGACTACTACGAGCAGTACTTC. It translates to CASSFRDYYEQYF.

This clonotype was recorded a few times. This chain links TRBV5-1 with TRBJ2-5; TRBD2 agrees at 12 bases. The CDR3 loop spans 14 amino acids. V trimming: 5 bases; J trimming: 2 bases; junction bases outside the gene matches: 1. Germline V lookup: CDR1 SGHRS, CDR2 YFSETQ. The CDR3 is CASRLAGGQETQYF. The CDR3 DNA follows: TGCGCCAGCAGACTAGCGGGAGGACAAGAGACCCAGTACTTC. The full variable domain, its missing parts supplied by reference TRBV5-1 and TRBJ2-5, is KAGVTQTPRYLIKTRGQQVTLSCSPISGHRSVSWYQQTPGQGLQFLFEYFSETQRNKGNFPGRFSGRQFSNSRSEMNVSTLELGDSALYLCASRLAGGQETQYFGPGTRLLVL.

The rearrangement uses TRBV6-1 and TRBJ1-4; D remains ambiguous. Trimming removed 10 bases from V and 3 bases from J, with 15 bases in between. Germline CDR1 and CDR2: MNHNS and SASEGT. The CDR3 totals 14 residues. CDR3 loop: CATSGGRSNEKLFF. As DNA, the CDR3 is TGTGCCACGTCCGGCGGCAGATCTAATGAAAAACTGTTTTTT.

This clonotype was detected only a few times. The CDR3 coding sequence is TGTGCCAGCAGCTCGCATAGCGGGAGTGGGGATACGCAGTATTTT. It translates to CASSSHSGSGDTQYF. This chain joins TRBV11-2 and TRBJ2-3; 9 nucleotides align to TRBD2. The germline V gene has CDR1 SGHAT and CDR2 FQNNGV. The trim removed 4 bases at V and 6 bases at J, leaving 8 bases unmatched. The CDR3 is 15 amino acids. The full variable domain, with the rest looked up from reference TRBV11-2 and TRBJ2-3, is EAGVAQSPRYKIIEKRQSVAFWCNPISGHATLYWYQQILGQGPKLLIQFQNNGVVDDSQLPKDRFSAERLKGVDSTLKIQPAKLEDSAVYLCASSSHSGSGDTQYFGPGTRLTVL.

The V gene is TRBV5-1, the J gene TRBJ2-3; 10 bases match TRBD2. With 3 bases clipped from V and 2 bases from J, the junction kept 3 bases outside the gene matches. Germline CDR1 and CDR2: SGHRS and YFSETQ. The CDR3 has 15 amino acids. The CDR3 DNA sequence: TGCGCCAGCAGCTGGAGCGGGAGGGCCACAGATACGCAGTATTTT. Amino acids: CASSWSGRATDTQYF.

This clonotype appeared a few times. The chain carries TRBV29-1 and TRBJ1-2; D is possibly TRBD1 (5 bases). Deletions cut 6 bases from V and 0 bases from J, with 26 bases between. CDR1 SQVTM and CDR2 ANQGSEA come from the germline V gene. The CDR3 contains 18 residues. The CDR3 spells CSVEMGIKGLFSNYGYTF. The CDR3 DNA reads TGCAGCGTCGAAATGGGGATAAAGGGACTATTTTCTAACTATGGCTACACCTTC.

This clonotype was counted a few times. The genes are TRBV3-1 and TRBJ2-7; TRBD1 agrees at 10 bases. CDR3 length: 15 residues. Germline trimming cut 2 bases from V and 9 bases from J; bases unmatched to any gene: 10. Per the germline V gene, CDR1 is LGHDT and CDR2 is YNNKEL (reference sequence). CDR3 protein: CASSQPSGTGERQYF. Written as DNA, the CDR3 is TGTGCCAGCAGCCAACCATCCGGGACAGGGGAACGGCAGTACTTC.